This T cell receptor beta chain is drawn from a study of shared clonotypes between healthy human individuals. As for this clone: The same CDR3 can be traced to other DNA sequences in this sample.

Germline CDR1 and CDR2: MNHEY and SVGAGI. Unmatched junction bases numbered 4, after V lost 2 bases and J lost 1 base. The CDR3 totals 16 residues. Data came from immunoSEQ multiplex PCR; TCRdb stores just in-frame clones and leaves some out. The data show about 2.4 million clones, roughly nine tenths seen once. The TCR comes from a man between 18 and 35 years old in good health. This chain joins TRBV6-5 and TRBJ2-7; 11 positions agree with TRBD2. The sample comprised naive CD4+ T cells sorted from blood. Regarding subset: CD45RA+ positively selected. Here the CDR3 reads CASSYGLAGGSYEQYF. CDR3 DNA: TGTGCCAGCAGTTACGGTCTAGCGGGAGGATCCTACGAGCAGTACTTC.